Listed here is a single TCR beta chain. HTBI primers from iRepertoire and Arm-PCR of CDR3 regions yielded the TCR beta libraries. TCRdb processed the multiplex PCR reads anew with MiXCR; each CDR3 protein has one entry. The data show a few hundred thousand distinct CDR3 sequences, about a sixth seen once. Germline lookup yields CDR1 SGHNT and CDR2 YENEEA. The CDR3 totals 14 residues. Trimming stripped 5 bases from V and 1 base from J, with 12 bases between. The data derive from a study of regulatory T cells in long-lasting Graves disease. Time point specified: newly diagnosed GD, antithyroid drugs for less than 3 months. Researchers made the TCR library from RNA that was extracted from PBMCs. These sequences were also reported in another study, on T cells in Graves' hyperthyroidism and ophthalmopathy.

Source: peripheral blood mononuclear cells (PBMCs), taken at new diagnosis, from a patient treated with antithyroid drugs. The sequence derives from a man between 40 and 49 years old with Graves disease. The V gene is TRBV11-3, the J gene TRBJ2-7, with TRBD1 as a possible D gene (6 bases). Here the CDR3 DNA reads TGTGCCAGCAGCGCTCGGACAGAATCCTACGAGCAGTACTTC. It codes for CASSARTESYEQYF.